The rows below give T cell receptor beta chains drawn from one sample of a study of cytomegalovirus exposure and HLA in healthy donors. TCRdb's copy holds only in-frame clones and misses some; the assay was immunoSEQ multiplex PCR. Among 200,000 or so clones listed, around four fifths were seen once. Source material: PBMCs. The origin of the receptors is a woman between 18 and 30 years old in good health and CMV-seronegative. CDR3s include the opening cysteine and the closing phenylalanine or tryptophan. The D gene is left open where the match is weak. Clone size is stated in some rows and not others, as once, few, many or a class when expanded.

D: TRBD1
size: -
J: TRBJ1-6
V: TRBV6-6
CDR3: CASSSAGTGLSPLHF
DNA: TGTGCCAGCAGTTCCGCCGGGACAGGGCTTTCACCCCTCCACTTT

D: -
size: -
J: TRBJ2-2
V: TRBV27
CDR3: CASSSTQTGELFF
DNA: TGTGCCAGCAGTTCCACACAGACCGGGGAGCTGTTTTTT

D: -
size: few
J: TRBJ2-1
V: TRBV27
CDR3: CASSFSSYNEQFF
DNA: TGTGCCAGCAGTTTCAGCTCTTACAATGAGCAGTTCTTC

D: TRBD2
size: -
J: TRBJ2-1
V: TRBV9
CDR3: CASSVGGSGTYNEQFF
DNA: TGTGCCAGCAGCGTAGGAGGTAGCGGGACCTACAATGAGCAGTTCTTC

D: TRBD1
size: -
J: TRBJ1-4
V: TRBV5-1
CDR3: CASSKSGQGREKLFF
DNA: TGCGCCAGCAGCAAATCGGGACAGGGGAGGGAAAAACTGTTTTTT

D: -
size: -
J: TRBJ2-3
V: TRBV5-1
CDR3: CASSLARGDTDTQYF
DNA: TGCGCCAGCAGCTTGGCCCGAGGGGACACAGATACGCAGTATTTT

D: TRBD1
size: few
J: TRBJ1-2
V: TRBV19
CDR3: CASRQGADYGYTF
DNA: TGTGCCAGTAGACAGGGGGCTGACTATGGCTACACCTTC

D: -
size: -
J: TRBJ1-6
V: TRBV19
CDR3: CASRDAQSSYNSPLHF
DNA: TGTGCCAGTAGGGACGCTCAAAGCTCCTATAATTCACCCCTCCACTTT

D: -
size: -
J: TRBJ2-3
V: TRBV9
CDR3: CASSATPGPDTQYF
DNA: TGTGCCAGCAGCGCCACCCCAGGGCCAGATACGCAGTATTTT

D: -
size: -
J: TRBJ1-1
V: TRBV9
CDR3: CASSPTIGTEAFF
DNA: TGTGCCAGCAGTCCCACGATCGGCACTGAAGCTTTCTTT

D: -
size: -
J: TRBJ2-7
V: TRBV28
CDR3: CASSFTGVYEQYF
DNA: TGTGCCAGCAGTTTTACGGGAGTGTACGAGCAGTACTTC

D: -
size: once
J: TRBJ1-1
V: TRBV15
CDR3: CATSRDMAEIEAFF
DNA: TGTGCCACCAGCAGAGATATGGCGGAGATTGAAGCTTTCTTT

D: TRBD1
size: -
J: TRBJ1-1
V: TRBV18
CDR3: CASSPDREAVAFF
DNA: TGTGCCAGCTCACCGGACAGGGAGGCCGTCGCTTTCTTT

D: TRBD1
size: -
J: TRBJ2-1
V: TRBV6-6
CDR3: CASRYSSDRAHNEQFF
DNA: TGTGCCAGCAGGTACTCTTCGGACAGGGCCCACAATGAGCAGTTCTTC

D: -
size: -
J: TRBJ2-5
V: TRBV5-8
CDR3: CASSLGNRAADPTETQYF
DNA: TGTGCCAGCAGCTTGGGGAACAGGGCTGCGGACCCGACGGAGACCCAGTACTTC

D: -
size: once
J: TRBJ2-7
V: TRBV2
CDR3: CASTTDSYEQYF
DNA: TGTGCCAGCACCACAGATTCCTACGAGCAGTACTTC

D: -
size: -
J: TRBJ2-2
V: TRBV10-3
CDR3: CAISERASGVGELFF
DNA: TGTGCCATCAGTGAGCGGGCCTCCGGGGTCGGGGAGCTGTTTTTT

D: -
size: -
J: TRBJ2-3
V: TRBV30
CDR3: CAWSVGPDTQYF
DNA: TGTGCCTGGAGTGTAGGACCAGATACGCAGTATTTT

D: -
size: -
J: TRBJ2-3
V: TRBV9
CDR3: CASSAPPTAITDTQYF
DNA: TGTGCCAGCAGCGCCCCCCCCACGGCCATTACAGATACGCAGTATTTT

D: TRBD1
size: -
J: TRBJ1-2
V: TRBV7-9
CDR3: CASIKSQGTEVVGGYTF
DNA: TGTGCCAGCATCAAGAGTCAGGGGACAGAGGTTGTCGGTGGCTACACCTTC

D: -
size: -
J: TRBJ2-6
V: TRBV19
CDR3: CASLGGNRRSGANVLTF
DNA: TGTGCCTCCCTTGGTGGGAACAGGCGCTCTGGGGCCAACGTCCTGACTTTC

D: -
size: -
J: TRBJ1-2
V: TRBV5-1
CDR3: CASSLGPTEDYGYTF
DNA: TGCGCCAGCAGCTTGGGTCCCACGGAGGACTATGGCTACACCTTC

D: TRBD1
size: -
J: TRBJ2-7
V: TRBV7-8
CDR3: CASSLPGRGLNEQYF
DNA: TGTGCCAGCAGCCTACCGGGAAGGGGGCTGAACGAGCAGTACTTC

D: TRBD2
size: -
J: TRBJ2-7
V: TRBV28
CDR3: CASSSGLAGVEEQYF
DNA: TGTGCCAGCAGCTCGGGACTAGCGGGAGTTGAAGAGCAGTACTTC

D: TRBD1
size: once
J: TRBJ1-1
V: TRBV4-2
CDR3: CASSHLGQGEGTPQGNSEAFF
DNA: TGTGCCAGCAGCCACCTAGGACAGGGGGAAGGGACCCCCCAAGGGAATTCTGAAGCTTTCTTT

D: -
size: -
J: TRBJ2-1
V: TRBV11-2
CDR3: CASSYDAGRYNEQFF
DNA: TGTGCCAGCAGCTACGACGCGGGGAGATACAATGAGCAGTTCTTC

D: -
size: few
J: TRBJ1-4
V: TRBV27
CDR3: CASSSTGSEKLFF
DNA: TGTGCCAGCAGCTCCACAGGGAGTGAAAAACTGTTTTTT

D: TRBD2
size: -
J: TRBJ2-1
V: TRBV5-1
CDR3: CASSPTSGSYNEQFF
DNA: TGCGCCAGCAGCCCCACTAGCGGCTCCTACAATGAGCAGTTCTTC

D: TRBD1
size: -
J: TRBJ2-2
V: TRBV9
CDR3: CASSQGARGTGELFF
DNA: TGTGCCAGCAGCCAGGGGGCGCGGGGCACCGGGGAGCTGTTTTTT

D: -
size: -
J: TRBJ1-3
V: TRBV11-2
CDR3: CASSSPMTIYF
DNA: TGTGCCAGCAGCTCCCCTATGACCATATATTTT

D: -
size: -
J: TRBJ1-3
V: TRBV4-1
CDR3: CASSQDRTPGWNTIYF
DNA: TGCGCCAGCAGCCAAGATAGGACGCCTGGGTGGAACACCATATATTTT

D: -
size: -
J: TRBJ2-1
V: TRBV6-4
CDR3: CVSRAVPPYNEQFF
DNA: TGTGTCAGCAGGGCCGTCCCCCCCTACAATGAGCAGTTCTTC

D: TRBD2
size: -
J: TRBJ2-1
V: TRBV11-1
CDR3: CASSLRSLGGGRANEQFF
DNA: TGTGCCAGCAGCTTGCGGTCCCTTGGCGGGGGGAGGGCCAATGAGCAGTTCTTC

D: -
size: -
J: TRBJ1-5
V: TRBV19
CDR3: CASSRQGSYSNQPQHF
DNA: TGTGCCAGTAGTCGGCAGGGCAGTTATAGCAATCAGCCCCAGCATTTT

D: -
size: -
J: TRBJ1-2
V: TRBV7-6
CDR3: CASSLDSNYGYTF
DNA: TGTGCCAGCAGCTTGGACAGTAACTATGGCTACACCTTC

D: -
size: -
J: TRBJ2-7
V: TRBV5-1
CDR3: CASSLVTGAYEQYF
DNA: TGCGCCAGCAGCTTGGTCACAGGTGCCTACGAGCAGTACTTC

D: TRBD2
size: -
J: TRBJ2-1
V: TRBV29-1
CDR3: CSVEDQVRAGGLNEQFF
DNA: TGCAGCGTTGAAGATCAGGTTCGAGCGGGGGGGCTCAATGAGCAGTTCTTC

D: -
size: -
J: TRBJ1-5
V: TRBV28
CDR3: CASSLTAPGYSNQPQHF
DNA: TGTGCCAGCAGTTTAACGGCCCCTGGCTATAGCAATCAGCCCCAGCATTTT

D: -
size: -
J: TRBJ2-3
V: TRBV5-6
CDR3: CASSFGIWGDTQYF
DNA: TGTGCCAGCAGCTTTGGGATATGGGGAGATACGCAGTATTTT

D: -
size: -
J: TRBJ1-1
V: TRBV6-5
CDR3: CASSRWSSEAFF
DNA: TGTGCCAGCAGCCGATGGAGCAGTGAAGCTTTCTTT

D: TRBD2
size: -
J: TRBJ2-7
V: TRBV7-9
CDR3: CASSNGLAAVEYF
DNA: TGTGCCAGCAGCAACGGACTAGCGGCTGTGGAGTACTTC

D: -
size: -
J: TRBJ1-1
V: TRBV2
CDR3: CASSERLRGSGTEAFF
DNA: TGTGCCAGCAGTGAAAGGTTGCGGGGATCGGGCACTGAAGCTTTCTTT

D: -
size: -
J: TRBJ1-1
V: TRBV30
CDR3: CAWKKGLNTEAFF
DNA: TGTGCCTGGAAAAAGGGCCTGAACACTGAAGCTTTCTTT

D: -
size: -
J: TRBJ1-1
V: TRBV2
CDR3: CASSEKAGMAEAFF
DNA: TGTGCCAGCAGTGAAAAGGCAGGGATGGCTGAAGCTTTCTTT

D: -
size: -
J: TRBJ1-2
V: TRBV6-4
CDR3: CASSDGGRYTF
DNA: TGTGCCAGCAGTGACGGGGGCCGCTACACCTTC

D: TRBD2
size: once
J: TRBJ2-1
V: TRBV2
CDR3: CASRVSGRQFF
DNA: TGTGCCAGCAGGGTTAGCGGGCGCCAGTTCTTC

D: -
size: -
J: TRBJ1-2
V: TRBV20-1
CDR3: CSARLGNGYTF
DNA: TGCAGTGCTAGGCTGGGGAATGGCTACACCTTC

D: -
size: -
J: TRBJ1-5
V: TRBV6-1
CDR3: CASKQLLTNQPQHF
DNA: TGTGCCAGTAAACAGTTACTTACAAATCAGCCCCAGCATTTT

D: TRBD1
size: -
J: TRBJ1-2
V: TRBV10-3
CDR3: CATSPGQSNYGYTF
DNA: TGTGCCACCTCCCCGGGACAGAGTAACTATGGCTACACCTTC

D: -
size: -
J: TRBJ2-6
V: TRBV15
CDR3: CATSREPGSSGANVLTF
DNA: TGTGCCACCAGCAGAGAGCCAGGGAGCTCTGGGGCCAACGTCCTGACTTTC